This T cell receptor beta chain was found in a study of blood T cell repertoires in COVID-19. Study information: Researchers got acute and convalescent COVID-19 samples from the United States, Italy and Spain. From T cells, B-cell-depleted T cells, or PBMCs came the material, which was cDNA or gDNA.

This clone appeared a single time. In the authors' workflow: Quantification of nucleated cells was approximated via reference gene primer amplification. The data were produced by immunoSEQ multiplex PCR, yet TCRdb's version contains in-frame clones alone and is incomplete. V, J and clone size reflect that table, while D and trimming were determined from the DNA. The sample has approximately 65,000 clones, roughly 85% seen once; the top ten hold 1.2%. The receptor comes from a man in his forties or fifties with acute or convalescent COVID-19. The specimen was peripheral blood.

CDR3 coding DNA: TGTGCCAGCAGCTCGGTTGTATCTAACTATGGCTACACCTTC. Encoded protein: CASSSVVSNYGYTF. The chain recombines TRBV5-6 with TRBJ1-2; D not resolved. CDR1 and CDR2 from the germline V gene are SGHDT and YYEEEE. This CDR3 is 14 amino acids long. Trimming removed 3 bases at V and 0 bases at J, with 9 bases between.